This TCR beta chain is from a study of shared clonotypes between healthy human individuals. Sorted-subset replicate PCR reactions contained 200 ng DNA, corresponding to some 28,000 T cell genomes. Produced via immunoSEQ multiplex PCR; TCRdb's table is partial and in-frame only. The sample has nearly 1 million clones, approximately 76% seen once. The CDR3 length is 13 residues. The V gene lost 5 bases and the J gene lost 4 bases, with 14 bases spanning the gap. The germline V gene encodes CDR1 GTSNPN and CDR2 SVGIG (reference sequence). The sequenced sample was memory CD4+ T cells sorted from blood. The subset is: CD45RA-negative fraction. J is TRBJ2-5 and V is TRBV30; D is perhaps TRBD1 (5 bases). This sequence originates from a man younger than 30 in good health. This chain's CDR3 is CAWDMAGRETQYF. DNA for the CDR3: TGTGCCTGGGACATGGCAGGGCGAGAGACCCAGTACTTC.